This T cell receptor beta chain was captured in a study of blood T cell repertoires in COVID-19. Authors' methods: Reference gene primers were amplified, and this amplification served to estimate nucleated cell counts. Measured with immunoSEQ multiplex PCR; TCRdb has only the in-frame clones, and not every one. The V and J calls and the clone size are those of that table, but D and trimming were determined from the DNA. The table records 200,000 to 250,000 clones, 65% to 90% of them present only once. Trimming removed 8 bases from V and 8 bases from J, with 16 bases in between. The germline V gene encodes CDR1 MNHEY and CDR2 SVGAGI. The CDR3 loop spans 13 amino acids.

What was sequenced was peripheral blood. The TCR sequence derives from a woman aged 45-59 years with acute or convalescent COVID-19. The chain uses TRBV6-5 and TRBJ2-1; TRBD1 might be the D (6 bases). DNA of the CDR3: TGTGCCAGCCGAGAGGGGGTATTGTATGAGCAGTTCTTC. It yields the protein CASREGVLYEQFF.